This TCR beta chain appears in the sequencing data of a study of blood T cell repertoires in COVID-19 (TCRdb year 2020). In the study overall: Collaborator samples came from the United States, Italy and Spain and covered acute and convalescent phases of COVID-19. Nearly every sample came with metadata listing a de-identified subject ID, COVID-19 status, age in years and sex. Subjects who had been exposed to COVID-19, were actively infected with it, or had recovered from it provided the deeply sampled blood TCRbeta repertoires that made up the dataset. The repertoires were released in a freely available public database intended as a resource for research on the immune response to SARS-CoV-2. Where available, HLA class I and class II types were obtained from metadata supplied by the sample provider rather than from assay-based typing. The prospective study material was composed of cDNA or gDNA derived from T cells, B-cell-depleted T cells, or PBMCs. Samples were obtained from the ongoing ImmuneRACE study (first 160 participants) and from 1,254 subjects provided by 6 global collaborators.

The research as a whole found: The amount of clinical and demographic metadata varied by source and participant and was provided uncurated.

As for this clone: The antigen it recognizes is unknown. Base qualities are not recorded, but no much larger clone differs from it by a single base.

The immunoSEQ Assay, a bias-controlled multiplex PCR, was used to amplify TCRbeta CDR3 regions from genomic DNA. As for how the authors treated the data: Nucleated cell counts per sample were estimated from amplification of reference gene primers within the assay. To quantify the absolute abundance of each unique TCRbeta CDR3 rearrangement, sequence reads were collapsed and filtered. For each sample, productive Simpson clonality was calculated as the square root of Simpson's diversity index over productive rearrangements. Entries here come from immuneACCESS through TCRdb and include only in-frame sequences with V and J called. Some clones fail to appear in such tables; in the studies checked, an unresolved V gene covers under half of the shortfall, and the cause of the remainder is unknown. The V and J calls and clone size come from that table; D and trimming were worked out from the DNA. Here the sample has approximately 180,000 clones; more than 80% occur a single time. The top ten constitute more than 10% of the sample.

One collaborating source in Seattle enrolled patients during active infection and followed them longitudinally through the course of disease. The collaborating institutions used their own protocols to collect whole blood in K2EDTA tubes. For TCRbeta analysis, collaborators shipped samples as frozen whole blood, isolated PBMCs, or DNA extracted from either of those sample types. The clonotype comes from a woman of 80 years or more with COVID-19, enrolled during active disease. The source material was peripheral blood.

The sequence in DNA is TGTGCCAGCAGCTTAGCCGGGCAGGGGGTTCTGGCTTTCTTT. Translated, this gives CASSLAGQGVLAFF. The V and J genes are TRBV7-2 and TRBJ1-1, and 7 bases in between align with TRBD1. Reading the germline V gene gives CDR1 SGHTA and CDR2 FQGNSA. The CDR3 numbers 14 residues from cysteine through phenylalanine. The only DNA kept is the CDR3, 42 bases in frame from the first base. V and J are trimmed by 0 bases and 11 bases, and the gene matches miss 9 bases of the junction. The reference TRBV7-2 and TRBJ1-1 proteins fill in what lies around the CDR3, so the full variable domain reads GAGVSQSPSNKVTEKGKDVELRCDPISGHTALYWYRQSLGQGLEFLIYFQGNSAPDKSGLPSDRFSAERTGGSVSTLTIQRTQQEDSAVYLCASSLAGQGVLAFFGQGTRLTVV.